These 12 T cell receptor beta chains were sequenced from one sample in a study of PD-1 blockade in mismatch repair-deficient tumors. Time point indicated: roughly ten-day in vitro stimulation with candidate neoantigen peptide 6. Sequenced by immunoSEQ multiplex PCR; TCRdb stores in-frame clones only, minus some. The sample has some 14,000 clones; approximately 86% are singletons. Antigens of these TCRs are unknown. Here the sequenced sample was cells cultured in vitro, taken from a patient treated with pembrolizumab. Receptors were obtained from an adult with mismatch repair-deficient cancer.

The chain employs TRBV2 and TRBJ1-3; maybe TRBD1 (5 bases). Trimming pared 6 bases from V and 3 bases from J, leaving 15 bases between. The CDR3 extends over 15 amino acids. The germline gives CDR1 SNHLY, CDR2 FYNNEI. The CDR3 nucleotides are TGTGCCAGCAGGGCCTTCGGGGGTAGTGGAAACACCATATATTTT. This sequence encodes CASRAFGGSGNTIYF.

This chain uses TRBV7-2 with TRBJ1-6; 9 nucleotides line up with TRBD1. The germline gives CDR1 SGHTA, CDR2 FQGNSA. This CDR3 comprises 16 residues. V shed 5 bases and J 13 bases; nucleotides not matched to a gene: 15. For the CDR3, the DNA is TGTGCCAGCAGCGTTCTGCCGGGACAGGGTTATGGGCCCCTCCACTTT. Its protein product is CASSVLPGQGYGPLHF.

The chain uses TRBV5-6 and TRBJ2-7; D tentatively fits TRBD1 or TRBD2 (6 bases each). V gave up 1 base and J gave up 3 bases, with 14 bases separating them. The germline V gene encodes CDR1 SGHDT and CDR2 YYEEEE. This CDR3 has 15 residues. CDR3 loop: CASSLYGGRDYEQYF. In DNA form, the CDR3 reads TGTGCCAGCAGCTTGTATGGGGGGCGCGACTACGAGCAGTACTTC.

The CDR3 reads CASSLGRGRRAFF. Here the CDR3 DNA reads TGTGCCAGCAGCTTAGGTCGGGGGAGAAGAGCTTTCTTT. The chain uses TRBV13 and TRBJ1-1; tentative D call: TRBD1 (5 bases). Trimming took off 0 bases at V and 10 bases at J, with 12 bases between the two ends. The CDR3 spans 13 residues. CDR1 and CDR2 from the germline V gene are PRHDT and FYEKMQ (reference sequence).

The CDR3, as DNA: TGTGCCAGCTCACGGGAGCGCCTCTCCTACGAGCAGTACTTC. Protein product: CASSRERLSYEQYF. The genes are TRBV18 and TRBJ2-7; D possibly corresponds to TRBD2 (5 bases). CDR3 length: 14 residues. With 4 bases removed from V and 0 bases from J, the gap between germline ends came to 10 bases. CDR1 is KGHSH, CDR2 LQKENI, per germline.

V and J are TRBV19 and TRBJ1-4; tentative D call: TRBD1 (6 bases). Germline CDR1 and CDR2: LNHDA and SQIVND (reference sequence). The CDR3 has 16 amino acids. Trimming stripped 7 bases from V and 0 bases from J, with 15 bases between. CDR3 sequence reads: CASTVGQSATNEKLFF. In DNA, the CDR3 is TGTGCCAGTACCGTCGGACAGTCTGCAACTAATGAAAAACTGTTTTTT.

The J gene is TRBJ1-2, the V gene TRBV11-2; TRBD1 is a possible D gene (6 bases). Trimming cost V 1 base and J 1 base, with 13 bases left between them. Germline CDR1 reads SGHAT; CDR2 reads FQNNGV. The CDR3 extends over 16 amino acids. CDR3 DNA: TGTGCCAGCAGCTTAGTTGGACAGAGGGTTAACTATGGCTACACCTTC. This translates into CASSLVGQRVNYGYTF.

The sample holds a few counts of this clone. This sequence joins TRBV4-1 and TRBJ1-5; D ambiguous. V lost 0 bases, J lost 4 bases, and 10 bases lay in between. This CDR3 has 15 amino acids. Germline CDR1 reads MGHRA; CDR2 reads YSYEKL. The CDR3 spells CASSQEARVNQPQHF. The CDR3 bases are TGCGCCAGCAGCCAAGAGGCAAGGGTTAATCAGCCCCAGCATTTT.

As for this clone: This same CDR3 is encoded by further DNA sequences in the sample. This chain links TRBV5-1 with TRBJ2-3, with 10 positions matching TRBD2. The V and J ends lost 3 bases and 1 base, in that order; junction bases with no gene match: 2. Germline V gene lookup returns CDR1 SGHRS and CDR2 YFSETQ. This CDR3 is 15 amino acids long. Written as DNA, the CDR3 is TGCGCCAGCAGCTCTGGACTAGCGGGCACAGATACGCAGTATTTT. Amino acids: CASSSGLAGTDTQYF.

The chain joins TRBV16 to TRBJ1-5; the D is unclear. The germline V gene encodes CDR1 KGHSY and CDR2 FQNENV. V lost 2 bases, J lost 0 bases, and 11 bases lay in between. This CDR3 is 16 amino acids long. The CDR3 coding sequence is TGTGCCAGCAGCCAAGTTACACCACATAGCAATCAGCCCCAGCATTTT. This gives the protein CASSQVTPHSNQPQHF.

The chain employs TRBV27 and TRBJ1-5; D not certain. This CDR3 comprises 16 residues. Trimming left V 2 bases short and J 4 bases short, with 15 bases between. CDR1 MNHEY and CDR2 SMNVEV come from the germline V gene (reference sequence). DNA of the CDR3: TGTGCCAGCAGTTTAACTCCGAGGGCAGATAATCAGCCCCAGCATTTT. The encoded protein is CASSLTPRADNQPQHF.

This rearrangement joins TRBV5-8 to TRBJ2-5, with D tentatively TRBD1 or TRBD2 (5 bases each). The V end lost 4 bases, the J end lost 0 bases, and 16 bases lay between the germline ends. Germline V gene sequence: CDR1 SGHTS, CDR2 YDEGEE. The CDR3 covers 16 residues. CDR3 amino acids: CASSGTPTRNQETQYF. The CDR3 region has the DNA TGTGCCAGCAGCGGGACCCCTACCCGAAACCAAGAGACCCAGTACTTC.